The rows below give T cell receptor beta chains drawn from one sample of a study of technical replicates of blood from a handful of donors. The assay was immunoSEQ multiplex PCR, and TCRdb's table has in-frame clones only and misses some. In the table there are tens of thousands of clones, 95% to 97% of which are singletons. The material sequenced was T cells isolated from PBMCs. The receptors come from a human donor in good health. Both conserved end residues are part of each CDR3. A D gene is named only where the DNA matches it firmly. The size entry is marked missing in some rows and otherwise reads once, few, many or a size class.

>NA|TRBV2|NA|TRBJ1-1
TGTGCCAGCAGTATAAGTCACACAGGGAAAAACACTGAAGCTTTCTTT
CASSISHTGKNTEAFF
>NA|TRBV4-2|NA|TRBJ1-5
TGTGCCAGCAGCCAATGGAAGAAGGGGCAGCCTAACAATCAGCCCCAGCATTTT
CASSQWKKGQPNNQPQHF
>NA|TRBV5-1|NA|TRBJ2-1
TGCGCCAGCAGCTTGACCGGGTACAATGAGCAGTTCTTC
CASSLTGYNEQFF
>NA|TRBV6-5|NA|TRBJ1-6
TGTGCCAGCAGTTACTCTTTTAGTAATTCACCCCTCCACTTT
CASSYSFSNSPLHF
>NA|TRBV11-2|NA|TRBJ2-7
TGTGCCAGCACCAAATTGACAGGACGCACCTACGAGCAGTACTTC
CASTKLTGRTYEQYF
>few|TRBV4-1|NA|TRBJ1-2
TGCGCCAGCAGCCAAGAATCCGCGAACTATGGCTACACCTTC
CASSQESANYGYTF
>NA|TRBV19|TRBD1|TRBJ2-1
TGTGCCAGTAGCGACAGGGGGCTTGGAGATGAGCAGTTCTTC
CASSDRGLGDEQFF
>NA|TRBV6-5|NA|TRBJ1-4
TGTGCCAGCAGTTATATGCAGGAACTGTTTTTT
CASSYMQELFF
>once|TRBV6-5|NA|TRBJ1-1
TGTGCCAGCAATCCGGTAGGGGCTAGGGACACTGAAGCTTTCTTT
CASNPVGARDTEAFF
>once|TRBV30|NA|TRBJ1-2
TGTGCCTGGAGGAGATCCTATGGCTACACCTTC
CAWRRSYGYTF
>NA|TRBV28|TRBD2|TRBJ2-7
TGTGCCAGCACTAGCGGGAGGGCCCTGAGAGAGCAGTACTTC
CASTSGRALREQYF
>NA|TRBV7-3|NA|TRBJ1-2
TGTGCCAGCAGCTTATCTGCTCGGGATCAGGGCTACACCTTC
CASSLSARDQGYTF
>NA|TRBV28|TRBD1|TRBJ1-5
TGTGCCAGCAGCCAGACACCCATCCGGACAGGGGATCAGCCCCAGCATTTT
CASSQTPIRTGDQPQHF
>NA|TRBV21-1|NA|TRBJ2-6
TGTGCCAACAGGGACACAAGTCGCCGCCTCCTGACTTTC
CANRDTSRRLLTF
>NA|TRBV29-1|TRBD1|TRBJ2-2
TGCAGCGTTGGGGGGGGGTCGGGACAGGGGACGACCGGGGAGCTGTTTTTT
CSVGGGSGQGTTGELFF
>once|TRBV2|NA|TRBJ1-2
TGTGCCAGCAGTGGGCAAGGGGTTAACTATGGCTACACCTTC
CASSGQGVNYGYTF
>NA|TRBV5-8|TRBD1|TRBJ1-5
TGTGCCAGCAGCTTCGGGACAGGGACCAATCAGCCCCAGCATTTT
CASSFGTGTNQPQHF
>NA|TRBV5-1|NA|TRBJ2-3
TGCGCCAGCAGCTTGCCCCCCCCGGATACGCAGTATTTT
CASSLPPPDTQYF
>NA|TRBV11-2|NA|TRBJ1-2
TGTGCCAGCAGCCCAGGAAGACGGGGACTCAACTATGGCTACACCTTC
CASSPGRRGLNYGYTF